One and the same sample provided the 21 T cell receptor beta chains below, sequenced in a study of early stage breast cancer tumors. Sequencing was performed with immunoSEQ multiplex PCR; in TCRdb, only in-frame clones are kept and a portion is missing. In the table there are 25,000 to 35,000 clones, 65% to 75% of which are singletons. The sample taken for sequencing was blood. These receptors originate from a person aged 45 to 59 with breast cancer.

V usage is TRBV10-2 and J usage is TRBJ1-5; D gene unclear. Deletions cut 3 bases from V and 5 bases from J, with 8 bases between. The CDR3 runs 13 residues. Per the germline V gene, CDR1 is WSHSY and CDR2 is SAAADI. Here the CDR3 DNA reads TGCGCCAGCAGTGATGCATCCTATCAGCCCCAGCATTTT. The encoded protein is CASSDASYQPQHF.

This clone was seen a handful of times. The gene calls are TRBV10-3 and TRBJ2-7, with D perhaps matching TRBD1 (8 bases). CDR3 size: 17 residues. Germline V gene sequence: CDR1 ENHRY, CDR2 SYGVKD. V lost 4 bases and J lost 4, with 23 bases in between. The CDR3 DNA follows: TGTGCCATCAGTGTTGTAAAAATACAGGGGGGGTCGTACGAGCAGTACTTC. Protein sequence: CAISVVKIQGGSYEQYF.

The J gene is TRBJ2-1, the V gene TRBV4-1; tentatively, D is TRBD1 or TRBD2 (5 bases each). Germline V CDR1 and CDR2: MGHRA, YSYEKL. The ends were cut back, 1 base at V and 2 bases at J, with 15 bases in the middle. The CDR3 is made up of 17 amino acids. The CDR3 nucleotides read TGCGCCAGCAGCCAAGCCCGGGACGGGCGGCCCTACAATGAGCAGTTCTTC. It yields the protein CASSQARDGRPYNEQFF.

This clone is medium-sized in the sample. The chain recombines TRBV6-1 with TRBJ2-7; 9 nucleotides match TRBD2. With V trimmed by 1 base and J by 5 bases, 9 bases remained unmatched. Germline V gene lookup returns CDR1 MNHNS and CDR2 SASEGT. This CDR3 comprises 16 residues. The CDR3 DNA sequence: TGTGCCAGCAGTGAAGGCTGGAATAGCGGGAGCGACGAGCAGTACTTC. Its translation is CASSEGWNSGSDEQYF.

This chain uses TRBV4-2 with TRBJ2-1, with TRBD2 matching over 14 bases. Germline V gives CDR1 LGHNA, CDR2 YNFKEQ. V lost 1 base and J lost 9; bases outside the gene matches: 8. This CDR3 has 17 residues. CDR3 loop: CASSQGTGTSGSSEQFF. The CDR3, as DNA: TGTGCCAGCAGCCAAGGCACCGGGACTAGCGGGAGTAGTGAGCAGTTCTTC.

This rearrangement joins TRBV6-1 to TRBJ1-2; no reliable D call. The germline CDR1 and CDR2 sequences are MNHNS and SASEGT. The CDR3 has 12 amino acids. Trimming stripped 4 bases from V and 4 bases from J, with 7 bases between. CDR3 DNA sequence: TGTGCCAGCAGTGTCAACATCTATGGCTACACCTTC. Amino acid sequence: CASSVNIYGYTF.

The gene calls are TRBV7-3 and TRBJ2-3; D unclear. The length of the CDR3 is 13 residues. Germline V gene lookup returns CDR1 SGHTA and CDR2 FQGTGA. Trimming took off 2 bases at V and 6 bases at J, with 9 bases between the two ends. CDR3: CASSLAPRDTQYF. In DNA form, the CDR3 reads TGTGCCAGCAGCTTAGCGCCGAGGGATACGCAGTATTTT. Based on the CDR3 plus reference TRBV7-3 and TRBJ2-3, the full variable domain is GAGVSQTPSNKVTEKGKYVELRCDPISGHTALYWYRQSLGQGPEFLIYFQGTGAADDSGLPNDRFFAVRPEGSVSTLKIQRTERGDSAVYLCASSLAPRDTQYFGPGTRLTVL.

The J gene is TRBJ2-2, the V gene TRBV2; perhaps TRBD1 as D (8 bases). The germline V gene encodes CDR1 SNHLY and CDR2 FYNNEI. This CDR3 spans 15 amino acids. The ends were cut back, 6 bases at V and 7 bases at J, with 18 bases in the middle. The CDR3 nucleotides read TGTGCCAGCAGACAGGGGGGGGCGATCGACGGGGAGCTGTTTTTT. Translating gives CASRQGGAIDGELFF.

This chain joins TRBV6-5 and TRBJ1-1; D perhaps matches TRBD1 (6 bases). CDR1 MNHEY and CDR2 SVGAGI come from the germline V gene. Between the trimmed V and J ends, which lost 0 bases and 7 bases, there was a span of 12 bases. The CDR3 runs to 14 residues. CDR3 in amino acids: CASSYSGGVSEAFF. Here the CDR3 DNA reads TGTGCCAGCAGTTACTCAGGGGGGGTTAGTGAAGCTTTCTTT.

This clone was seen many times. V is TRBV10-3 and J is TRBJ1-2; D not resolved. Trimming took 0 bases from V and 7 from J, leaving 12 bases between them. This CDR3 is 14 amino acids long. Germline-derived CDR1 and CDR2 are ENHRY and SYGVKD. This chain's CDR3 is CAISESSVSGGYTF. The CDR3 nucleotides are TGTGCCATCAGTGAGTCTTCGGTTTCAGGTGGCTACACCTTC.

This clone was observed a single time. The genes are TRBV15 and TRBJ2-3, with a weak D call TRBD1 (6 bases). Germline V lookup: CDR1 LNHNV, CDR2 YYDKDF (reference sequence). Between the trimmed V and J ends, which lost 1 base and 4 bases, there was a span of 12 bases. The CDR3 consists of 15 residues. This chain's CDR3 is CATSRGTGTPDTQYF. Here the CDR3 DNA reads TGTGCCACCAGCAGAGGAACAGGGACCCCAGATACGCAGTATTTT.

Judged by abundance, this clone is medium-sized (0.01 to 0.1%). The chain joins TRBV27 to TRBJ2-1, with a tentative D call TRBD1 (5 bases). The CDR3 covers 13 residues. Germline assignment: CDR1 MNHEY and CDR2 SMNVEV (reference sequence). V was pared by 6 bases and J by 8 bases, with 14 bases between. CDR3 region: CASRQPGYHEQFF. The CDR3 DNA is TGTGCCAGCAGGCAGCCAGGGTATCATGAGCAGTTCTTC.

The rearrangement uses TRBV27 and TRBJ2-1; D gene unclear. Trimming stripped 6 bases from V and 6 bases from J, with 18 bases between. This CDR3 contains 15 residues. The germline V gene has CDR1 MNHEY and CDR2 SMNVEV (reference sequence). CDR3 bases: TGTGCCAGCAGGGTCTACCAGACATCGGGCAATGAGCAGTTCTTC. This codes for CASRVYQTSGNEQFF.

CDR3 nucleotide sequence: TGTGCCAGCAGCTTAGCGACAGGGCTGGGCATGAGTGAAAAACTGTTTTTT. This codes for CASSLATGLGMSEKLFF. V gene TRBV7-2 combines with J gene TRBJ1-4, with 7 bases identical to TRBD1. This CDR3 spans 17 amino acids. Germline CDR1 is SGHTA and CDR2 is FQGNSA. Losses at the gene ends were 0 bases for V and 7 bases for J; bases not matched to a gene: 11.

The chain carries TRBV27 and TRBJ1-5, with TRBD1 identical over 8 bases. The CDR3 extends over 15 amino acids. Germline V lookup: CDR1 MNHEY, CDR2 SMNVEV (reference sequence). Trimming cost V 5 bases and J 6 bases; bases outside gene matches: 9. The DNA for the CDR3 is TGTGCCAGCAGTCCGGACAGGGTAGGGAGTCAGCCCCAGCATTTT. This sequence encodes CASSPDRVGSQPQHF.

V is TRBV5-1 and J is TRBJ1-5; no definite D call. The CDR3 runs 15 residues. The germline V gene encodes CDR1 SGHRS and CDR2 YFSETQ. V dropped 2 bases and J dropped 0 bases, with 9 bases sitting between them. The CDR3: CASSLGDNSNQPQHF. The CDR3 nucleotides are TGCGCCAGCAGCTTAGGTGACAATAGCAATCAGCCCCAGCATTTT.

V gene TRBV5-5 combines with J gene TRBJ1-3; D not certain. The V gene lost 0 bases and the J gene lost 0 bases, with 7 bases spanning the gap. Germline-derived CDR1 and CDR2 are SGHKS and YYEKEE (reference sequence). The CDR3 has 15 amino acids. The CDR3: CASSLGQLSGNTIYF. The CDR3 DNA reads as TGTGCCAGCAGCTTGGGCCAGCTCTCTGGAAACACCATATATTTT.

The rearrangement joins TRBV9 to TRBJ2-7; TRBD2 agrees at 8 bases. The CDR3 spans 17 residues. Trimming took 4 bases from V and 3 from J; bases not matched to a gene: 15. Per germline, CDR1 SGDLS and CDR2 YYNGEE. The CDR3 DNA is TGTGCCAGCAGCCCCAGCCGGGGCGGGAGGTCAGACTACGAGCAGTACTTC. Protein sequence: CASSPSRGGRSDYEQYF.

V usage is TRBV11-2 and J usage is TRBJ2-3; weak D call: TRBD2 (5 bases). The length of the CDR3 is 12 residues. V dropped 1 base and J dropped 13 bases, with 12 bases sitting between them. Germline assignment: CDR1 SGHAT and CDR2 FQNNGV. CDR3 residues: CASSLGGPDEYF. The DNA for the CDR3 is TGTGCCAGCAGCTTAGGCGGGCCTGACGAGTATTTT.

V gene TRBV10-1 combines with J gene TRBJ2-1; D perhaps matches TRBD1 (6 bases). The germline V and J ends were trimmed by 9 bases and 3 bases, with 15 bases remaining between them. The CDR3 loop spans 14 amino acids. CDR1 and CDR2 (germline): WNHNN, SYGVQD (reference sequence). This chain's CDR3 is CASPGQLCYNEQFF. In nucleotides, the CDR3 is TGCGCCAGTCCCGGACAGTTGTGCTACAATGAGCAGTTCTTC.

This chain connects TRBV5-1 to TRBJ2-7, with D maybe TRBD2 (6 bases). This CDR3 is 15 amino acids long. CDR1 and CDR2 (germline): SGHRS, YFSETQ. V lost 5 bases, J lost 7 bases, and 22 bases lay in between. The CDR3, as DNA: TGCGCCAGCAGTTACGCAGGGCCCCCTGGGGGGGAGCAGTACTTC. Amino acids: CASSYAGPPGGEQYF.